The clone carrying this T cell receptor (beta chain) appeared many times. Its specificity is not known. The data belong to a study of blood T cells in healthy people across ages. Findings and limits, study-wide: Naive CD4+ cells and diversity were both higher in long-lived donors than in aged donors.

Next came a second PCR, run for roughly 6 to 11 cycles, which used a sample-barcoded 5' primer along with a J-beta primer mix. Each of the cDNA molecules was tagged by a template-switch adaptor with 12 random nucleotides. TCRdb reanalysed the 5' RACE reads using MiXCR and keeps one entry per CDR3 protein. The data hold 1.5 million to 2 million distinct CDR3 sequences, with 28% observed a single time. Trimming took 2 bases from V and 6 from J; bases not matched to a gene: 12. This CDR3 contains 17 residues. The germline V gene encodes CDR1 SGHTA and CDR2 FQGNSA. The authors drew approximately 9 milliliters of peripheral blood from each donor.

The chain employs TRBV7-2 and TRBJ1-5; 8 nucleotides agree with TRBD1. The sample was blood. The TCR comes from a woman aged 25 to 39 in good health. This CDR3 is CASSLYPGQGAGQPQHF. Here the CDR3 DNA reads TGTGCCAGCAGCTTATATCCAGGGCAGGGGGCAGGTCAGCCCCAGCATTTT.